The entry that follows covers one T cell receptor beta chain sequence. CDR3 size: 17 residues. Trimming at V came to 4 bases and at J to 2 bases, leaving 11 bases not matched to a gene. Germline-derived CDR1 and CDR2 are LGHDT and YNNKEL (reference sequence). This sample is part of a study of blood T cell repertoires in COVID-19. Study-level background: The origin of the acute and convalescent COVID-19 samples was the United States, Italy and Spain. From T cells, B-cell-depleted T cells, or PBMCs came the material, which was cDNA or gDNA.

The authors' processing: Nucleated cell number was recorded as an estimate derived from reference gene primer amplification. Measured with immunoSEQ multiplex PCR; TCRdb has only the in-frame clones, and not every one. That table gives V, J and clone size, and the DNA gave D and trimming. This table has roughly 330,000 clones, 88% appearing once. This receptor was taken from a woman aged 50 to 60 with active or convalescent COVID-19. The sequenced material came from peripheral blood. The chain is built from TRBV3-1 (or the pseudogene TRBV3-2) and TRBJ2-7, with 10 bases aligning to TRBD1. CDR3 region: CASSLGQGMSSPYEQYF. The DNA of the CDR3 is TGTGCCAGCAGCCTGGGACAGGGGATGTCCTCTCCCTACGAGCAGTACTTC.